This T cell receptor beta chain was retrieved from a study of shared clonotypes between healthy human individuals. This CDR3 has 13 amino acids. V shed 3 bases and J shed 7 bases, with 10 bases lying between them. Germline V gene sequence: CDR1 SGHNT, CDR2 YENEEA. This table comes from immunoSEQ multiplex PCR, and its TCRdb copy is limited to in-frame clones, with some not included. The sample records 400,000 to 600,000 clones, over 60% being singletons. Sequenced: PBMCs. The chain combines TRBV11-3 with TRBJ2-1; the D gene is possibly TRBD1 (6 bases). The receptor was derived from a woman aged 35 to 49 in good health. Some clones in this sample may be carry-over from other donors' samples. The CDR3, as DNA: TGTGCCAGCAGCTTGTCCAGGGGAAATGAGCAGTTCTTC. Its translation: CASSLSRGNEQFF. Based on the CDR3 plus reference TRBV11-3 and TRBJ2-1, the full variable domain is EAGVVQSPRYKIIEKKQPVAFWCNPISGHNTLYWYLQNLGQGPELLIRYENEEAVDDSQLPKDRFSAERLKGVDSTLKIQPAELGDSAVYLCASSLSRGNEQFFGPGTRLTVL.